This T cell receptor (beta chain) was captured by sequencing in a study of spatial heterogeneity in lung cancer. In its sample, this clonotype was seen a few times. The antigen is unknown. Study results and caveats: Intratumoral expanded alpha and beta TCR counts were found to track tumor mutation counts.

Germline assignment: CDR1 LNHDA and CDR2 SQIVND (reference sequence). The CDR3 is 12 residues long. Trimming left V 4 bases short and J 7 bases short, with 10 bases between. One entry per CDR3 protein results from TCRdb running MiXCR on the 5' RACE reads. The data hold 16,000 or so distinct CDR3 sequences, with about 6.8% observed a single time. This sample's time point: sample taken at primary tumor resection. Donation came from around 72 patients with untreated early-stage non-small cell lung cancer. The sequence derives from a female donor with early-stage non-small cell lung cancer. The V gene is TRBV19, the J gene TRBJ1-1; D remains unclear. The starting material was lung tumor tissue, obtained at surgery. The CDR3 region is CASSTGYLEAFF. The CDR3 nucleotides are TGTGCCAGTAGTACAGGCTACCTTGAAGCTTTCTTT.